This T cell receptor beta chain was observed in a study of blood T cell repertoires in COVID-19. The wider study: There were acute and convalescent COVID-19 samples, and they came from the United States, Italy and Spain. The cDNA or gDNA used as material had been derived from T cells, B-cell-depleted T cells, or PBMCs.

Original methodology: Amplification of reference gene primers was used by the study to estimate nucleated cell counts. TCRdb's copy holds only in-frame clones and misses some; the assay was immunoSEQ multiplex PCR. The V and J calls and clone size are taken from that table; D and trimming were inferred from the DNA. The table records 210,000 or so clones, 80% to 90% of them present only once. This CDR3 has 16 amino acids. The ends lost 3 bases at V and 2 bases at J; junction bases unmatched: 8. Per the germline V gene, CDR1 is SGHRS and CDR2 is YFSETQ. The chain combines TRBV5-1 with TRBJ2-1, with TRBD2 matching over 7 bases. This receptor was taken from a man aged 50-59 years with active or convalescent COVID-19. Material for sequencing was peripheral blood. The CDR3 reads CASSWPGGVAYNEQFF. The CDR3 bases are TGCGCCAGCAGCTGGCCTGGGGGGGTGGCCTACAATGAGCAGTTCTTC.